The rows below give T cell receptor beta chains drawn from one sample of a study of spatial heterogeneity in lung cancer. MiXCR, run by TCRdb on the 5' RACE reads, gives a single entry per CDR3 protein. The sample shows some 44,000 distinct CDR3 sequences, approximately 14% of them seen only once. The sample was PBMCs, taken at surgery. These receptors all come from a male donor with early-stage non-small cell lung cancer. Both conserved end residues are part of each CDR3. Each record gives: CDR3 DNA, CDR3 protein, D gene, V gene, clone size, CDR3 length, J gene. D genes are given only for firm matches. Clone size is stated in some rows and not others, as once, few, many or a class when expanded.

cdr3_nt: TGTGCCAGCAGCGCGAGAGGGGCGCGATCGGACTATGGCTACACCTTC
cdr3_aa: CASSARGARSDYGYTF
d_call: NA
v_call: TRBV9
clone_size: few
cdr3_length: 16
j_call: TRBJ1-2

cdr3_nt: TGTGCCAGCAGCTTAGACAGGAACACTGAAGCTTTCTTT
cdr3_aa: CASSLDRNTEAFF
d_call: NA
v_call: TRBV7-8
clone_size: many
cdr3_length: 13
j_call: TRBJ1-1

cdr3_nt: TGTGCCAGCAGTTGGATTATGGGCAATCAGCCCCAGCATTTT
cdr3_aa: CASSWIMGNQPQHF
d_call: NA
v_call: TRBV28
clone_size: few
cdr3_length: 14
j_call: TRBJ1-5

cdr3_nt: TGCGCCAGCAGCTCAGGCGCTAGCACAGATACGCAGTATTTT
cdr3_aa: CASSSGASTDTQYF
d_call: NA
v_call: TRBV5-1
clone_size: many
cdr3_length: 14
j_call: TRBJ2-3

cdr3_nt: TGCAGCGCTGAACAGGGAGAGAAAGCTTTCTTT
cdr3_aa: CSAEQGEKAFF
d_call: NA
v_call: TRBV29-1
clone_size: many
cdr3_length: 11
j_call: TRBJ1-1

cdr3_nt: TGTGCCAGCAGCGCCCGGGACACCTCAGGCGAAGATACGCAGTATTTT
cdr3_aa: CASSARDTSGEDTQYF
d_call: NA
v_call: TRBV7-2
clone_size: NA
cdr3_length: 16
j_call: TRBJ2-3

cdr3_nt: TGTGCCAGCAGCGTAGGGTCGATCTCGACGGAGACCCAGTACTTC
cdr3_aa: CASSVGSISTETQYF
d_call: NA
v_call: TRBV9
clone_size: many
cdr3_length: 15
j_call: TRBJ2-5

cdr3_nt: TGTGCCAGCAGCCTTGGGGTACGATTCTACGAGCAGTACTTC
cdr3_aa: CASSLGVRFYEQYF
d_call: NA
v_call: TRBV5-4
clone_size: many
cdr3_length: 14
j_call: TRBJ2-7

cdr3_nt: TGTGCCAGCAGCCCAGGGACAGGGGAGTTCGAGGTACCCCAGCATTTT
cdr3_aa: CASSPGTGEFEVPQHF
d_call: TRBD1
v_call: TRBV9
clone_size: many
cdr3_length: 16
j_call: TRBJ1-5

cdr3_nt: TGCGCCAGCAGCAGTCGGGTAGCGGGAAGCACAGATACGCAGTATTTT
cdr3_aa: CASSSRVAGSTDTQYF
d_call: TRBD2
v_call: TRBV5-1
clone_size: NA
cdr3_length: 16
j_call: TRBJ2-3

cdr3_nt: TGCGCCAGCAGCCAGACAGGGAACACCGGGGAGCTGTTTTTT
cdr3_aa: CASSQTGNTGELFF
d_call: NA
v_call: TRBV4-3
clone_size: few
cdr3_length: 14
j_call: TRBJ2-2

cdr3_nt: TGTGCCAGCCGAGACTCGACAGGGGGCTATGGCTACACCTTC
cdr3_aa: CASRDSTGGYGYTF
d_call: TRBD1
v_call: TRBV12-3/TRBV12-4
clone_size: NA
cdr3_length: 14
j_call: TRBJ1-2

cdr3_nt: TGTGCCAGCAGTCACCTTTATGGCTACACCTTC
cdr3_aa: CASSHLYGYTF
d_call: NA
v_call: TRBV28
clone_size: NA
cdr3_length: 11
j_call: TRBJ1-2

cdr3_nt: TGTGCCAGCAGCCAAAATACCGGGGGGCTGGGAGAGACCCAGTACTTC
cdr3_aa: CASSQNTGGLGETQYF
d_call: NA
v_call: TRBV4-2
clone_size: few
cdr3_length: 16
j_call: TRBJ2-5

cdr3_nt: TGTGCCAGCAGCTTAACTAGCGGGGTGGATACGCAGTATTTT
cdr3_aa: CASSLTSGVDTQYF
d_call: TRBD2
v_call: TRBV5-8
clone_size: many
cdr3_length: 14
j_call: TRBJ2-3

cdr3_nt: TGCGCCAGCAGCTCCGGACAGGGGAGTTTTACTGAAGCTTTCTTT
cdr3_aa: CASSSGQGSFTEAFF
d_call: TRBD1
v_call: TRBV5-1
clone_size: NA
cdr3_length: 15
j_call: TRBJ1-1

cdr3_nt: TGCGCCAGCAGTGGGACGGGGGCGTACACTGAAGCTTTCTTT
cdr3_aa: CASSGTGAYTEAFF
d_call: NA
v_call: TRBV10-2
clone_size: many
cdr3_length: 14
j_call: TRBJ1-1

cdr3_nt: TGTGCCAGCAGCCCCTGGGGGCGGGGGGCCGGAGATACGCAGTATTTT
cdr3_aa: CASSPWGRGAGDTQYF
d_call: TRBD2
v_call: TRBV5-6
clone_size: NA
cdr3_length: 16
j_call: TRBJ2-3

cdr3_nt: TGCAGTGCTGTTATGACTAGCGGGATCTACGAGCAGTACTTC
cdr3_aa: CSAVMTSGIYEQYF
d_call: TRBD2
v_call: TRBV20-1
clone_size: many
cdr3_length: 14
j_call: TRBJ2-7

cdr3_nt: TGTGCCAGCAGCTTAGGGAGCGACACTGAAGCTTTCTTT
cdr3_aa: CASSLGSDTEAFF
d_call: NA
v_call: TRBV11-1
clone_size: NA
cdr3_length: 13
j_call: TRBJ1-1

cdr3_nt: TGCAGTGCTAGAAGCCTAGCGGGGGTAGCCGGAGATACGCAGTATTTT
cdr3_aa: CSARSLAGVAGDTQYF
d_call: TRBD2
v_call: TRBV20-1
clone_size: few
cdr3_length: 16
j_call: TRBJ2-3

cdr3_nt: TGTGCCAGCAGTTGGATTGAGGACACTGAAGCTTTCTTT
cdr3_aa: CASSWIEDTEAFF
d_call: NA
v_call: TRBV7-9
clone_size: NA
cdr3_length: 13
j_call: TRBJ1-1

cdr3_nt: TGCAGTGCTAGGCAGGGCATGGAGACCCAGTACTTC
cdr3_aa: CSARQGMETQYF
d_call: NA
v_call: TRBV20-1
clone_size: NA
cdr3_length: 12
j_call: TRBJ2-5

cdr3_nt: TGTGCCAGCAGCTTAAGGGGACCCTATAATTCACCCCTCCACTTT
cdr3_aa: CASSLRGPYNSPLHF
d_call: NA
v_call: TRBV7-2
clone_size: few
cdr3_length: 15
j_call: TRBJ1-6